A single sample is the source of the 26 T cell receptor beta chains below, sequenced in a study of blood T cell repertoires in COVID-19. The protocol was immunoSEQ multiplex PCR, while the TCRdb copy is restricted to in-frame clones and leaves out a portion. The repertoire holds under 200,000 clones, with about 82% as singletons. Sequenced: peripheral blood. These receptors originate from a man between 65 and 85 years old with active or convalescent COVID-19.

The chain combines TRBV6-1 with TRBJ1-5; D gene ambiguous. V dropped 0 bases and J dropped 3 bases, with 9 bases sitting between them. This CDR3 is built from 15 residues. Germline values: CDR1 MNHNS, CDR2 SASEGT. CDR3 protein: CASSEAVRYNQPQHF. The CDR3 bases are TGTGCCAGCAGTGAAGCGGTCAGATACAATCAGCCCCAGCATTTT.

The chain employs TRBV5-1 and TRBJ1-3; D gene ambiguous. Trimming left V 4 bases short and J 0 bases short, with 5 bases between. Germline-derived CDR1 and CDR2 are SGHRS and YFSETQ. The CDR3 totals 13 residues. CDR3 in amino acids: CASSGDSGNTIYF. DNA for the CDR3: TGCGCCAGCAGCGGAGACTCTGGAAACACCATATATTTT.

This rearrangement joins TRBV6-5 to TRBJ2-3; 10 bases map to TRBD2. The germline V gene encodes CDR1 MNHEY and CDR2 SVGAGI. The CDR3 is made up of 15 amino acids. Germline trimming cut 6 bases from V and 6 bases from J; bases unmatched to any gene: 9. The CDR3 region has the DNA TGTGCCAGCAGACGGCTAGCGGGAGCGGAGGATACGCAGTATTTT. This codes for CASRRLAGAEDTQYF.

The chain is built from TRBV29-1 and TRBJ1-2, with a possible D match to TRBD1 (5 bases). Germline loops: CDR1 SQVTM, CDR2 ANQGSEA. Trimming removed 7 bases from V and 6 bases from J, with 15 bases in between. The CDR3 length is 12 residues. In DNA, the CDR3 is TGCAGCGCCGGGCCGGGGGAGGATGGCTACACCTTC. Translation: CSAGPGEDGYTF.

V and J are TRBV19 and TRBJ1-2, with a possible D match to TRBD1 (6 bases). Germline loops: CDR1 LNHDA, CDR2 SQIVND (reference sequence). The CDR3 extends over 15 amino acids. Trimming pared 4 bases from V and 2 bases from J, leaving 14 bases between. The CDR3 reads CASSSRDTKNYGYTF. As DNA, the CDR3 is TGTGCCAGTAGTAGCCGGGACACTAAAAACTATGGCTACACCTTC.

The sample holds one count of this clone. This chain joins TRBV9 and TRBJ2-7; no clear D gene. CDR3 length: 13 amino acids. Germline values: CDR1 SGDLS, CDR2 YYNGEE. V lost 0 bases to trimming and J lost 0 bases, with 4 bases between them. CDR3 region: CASSVASSYEQYF. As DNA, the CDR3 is TGTGCCAGCAGCGTAGCCAGCTCCTACGAGCAGTACTTC.

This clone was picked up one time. The chain's CDR3 is CASSANVDPSMRGEQYF. DNA for the CDR3: TGCGCCAGCAGCGCAAACGTGGATCCTAGTATGCGAGGCGAGCAGTACTTC. The chain carries TRBV5-1 and TRBJ2-7; no definite D call. The CDR3 covers 17 residues. Germline values: CDR1 SGHRS, CDR2 YFSETQ. Between the trimmed V and J ends, which lost 4 bases and 6 bases, there was a span of 26 bases.

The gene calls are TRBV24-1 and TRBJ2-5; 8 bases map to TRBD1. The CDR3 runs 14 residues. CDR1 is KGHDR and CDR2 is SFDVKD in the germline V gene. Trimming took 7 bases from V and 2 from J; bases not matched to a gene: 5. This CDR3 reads CATSPGQEQETQYF. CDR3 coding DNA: TGTGCCACCAGCCCGGGACAGGAACAAGAGACCCAGTACTTC.

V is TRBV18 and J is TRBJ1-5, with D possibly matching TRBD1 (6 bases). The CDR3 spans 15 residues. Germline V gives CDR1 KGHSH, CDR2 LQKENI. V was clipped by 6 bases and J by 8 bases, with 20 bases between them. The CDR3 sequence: CASSLRQGNGEPQHF. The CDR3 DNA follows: TGTGCCAGCTCGTTAAGGCAGGGGAATGGAGAGCCCCAGCATTTT.

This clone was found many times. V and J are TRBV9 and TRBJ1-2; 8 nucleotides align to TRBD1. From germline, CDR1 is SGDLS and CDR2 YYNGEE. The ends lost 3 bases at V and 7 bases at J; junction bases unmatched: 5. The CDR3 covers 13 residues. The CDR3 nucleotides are TGTGCCAGCAGCGGGAACAGGGGGTTTGGCTACACCTTC. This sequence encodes CASSGNRGFGYTF. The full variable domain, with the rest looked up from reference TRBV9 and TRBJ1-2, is DSGVTQTPKHLITATGQRVTLRCSPRSGDLSVYWYQQSLDQGLQFLIQYYNGEERAKGNILERFSAQQFPDLHSELNLSSLELGDSALYFCASSGNRGFGYTFGSGTRLTVV.

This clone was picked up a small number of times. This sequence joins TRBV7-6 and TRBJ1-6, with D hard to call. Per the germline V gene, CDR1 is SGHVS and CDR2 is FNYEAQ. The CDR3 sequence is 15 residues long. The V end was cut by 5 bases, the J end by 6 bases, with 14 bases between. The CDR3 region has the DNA TGTGCCAGCAGCCCATCCGTGCAGATTAATTCACCCCTCCACTTT. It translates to CASSPSVQINSPLHF.

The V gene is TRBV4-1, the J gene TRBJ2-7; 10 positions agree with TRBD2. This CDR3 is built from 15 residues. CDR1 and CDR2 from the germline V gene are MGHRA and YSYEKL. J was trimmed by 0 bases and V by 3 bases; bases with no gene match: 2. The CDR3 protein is CASSQLAGVSYEQYF. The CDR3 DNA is TGCGCCAGCAGCCAGCTAGCGGGGGTCTCCTACGAGCAGTACTTC.

CDR3 sequence (DNA): TGTGCCAGCTCACCATCAGGCAGGGGGGAAGAGACCCAGTACTTC. Its translation: CASSPSGRGEETQYF. The rearrangement joins TRBV18 to TRBJ2-5, with D perhaps matching TRBD1 (7 bases). V shed 2 bases and J shed 3 bases, with 13 bases lying between them. CDR1 and CDR2 from the germline V gene are KGHSH and LQKENI. CDR3 size: 15 residues.

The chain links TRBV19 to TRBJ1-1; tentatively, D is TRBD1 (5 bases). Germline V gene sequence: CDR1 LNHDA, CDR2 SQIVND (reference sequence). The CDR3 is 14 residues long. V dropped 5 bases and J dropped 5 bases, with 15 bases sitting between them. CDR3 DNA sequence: TGTGCCAGTAGTGAGCGGGCGGGACGGACTGAAGCTTTCTTT. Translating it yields CASSERAGRTEAFF.

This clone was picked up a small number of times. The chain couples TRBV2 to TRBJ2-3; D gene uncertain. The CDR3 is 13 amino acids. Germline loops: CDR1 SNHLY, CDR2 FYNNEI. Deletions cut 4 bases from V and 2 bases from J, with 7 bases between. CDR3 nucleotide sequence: TGTGCCAGCAGTGGGCAGGACACAGATACGCAGTATTTT. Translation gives CASSGQDTDTQYF.

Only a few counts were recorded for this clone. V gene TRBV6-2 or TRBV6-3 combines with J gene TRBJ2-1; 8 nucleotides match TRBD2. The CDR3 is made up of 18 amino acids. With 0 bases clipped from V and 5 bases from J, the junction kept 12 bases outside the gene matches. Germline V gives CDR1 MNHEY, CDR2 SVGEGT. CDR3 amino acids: CASSYSPGTGGFNNEQFF. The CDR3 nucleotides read TGTGCCAGCAGTTACTCTCCAGGGACGGGGGGGTTCAACAATGAGCAGTTCTTC.

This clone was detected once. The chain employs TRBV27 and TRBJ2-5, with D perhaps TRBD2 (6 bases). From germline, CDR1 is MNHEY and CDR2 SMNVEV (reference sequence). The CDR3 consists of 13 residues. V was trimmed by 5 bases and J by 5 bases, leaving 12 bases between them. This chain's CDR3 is CASSPREFETQYF. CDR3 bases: TGTGCCAGCAGTCCCCGGGAGTTTGAGACCCAGTACTTC.

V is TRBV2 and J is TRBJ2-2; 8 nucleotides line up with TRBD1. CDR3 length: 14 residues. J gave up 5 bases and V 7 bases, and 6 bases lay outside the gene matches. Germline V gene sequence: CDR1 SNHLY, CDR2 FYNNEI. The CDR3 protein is CASKQGARTGELFF. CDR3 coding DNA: TGTGCCAGCAAGCAGGGGGCAAGAACCGGGGAGCTGTTTTTT.

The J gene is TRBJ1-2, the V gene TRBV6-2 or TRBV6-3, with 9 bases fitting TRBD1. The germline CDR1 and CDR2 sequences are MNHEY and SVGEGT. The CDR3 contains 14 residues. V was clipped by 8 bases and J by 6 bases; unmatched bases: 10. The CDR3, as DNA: TGTGCCAGCGGTTCTCTGGGACAGGGAGATGGCTACACCTTC. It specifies CASGSLGQGDGYTF.

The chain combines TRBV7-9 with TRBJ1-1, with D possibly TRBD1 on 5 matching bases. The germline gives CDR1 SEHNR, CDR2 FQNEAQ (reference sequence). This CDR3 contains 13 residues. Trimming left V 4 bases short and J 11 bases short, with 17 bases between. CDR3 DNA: TGTGCCAGCAGCTCAGAGGGAGTGGAGGGGGCTTTCTTT. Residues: CASSSEGVEGAFF.

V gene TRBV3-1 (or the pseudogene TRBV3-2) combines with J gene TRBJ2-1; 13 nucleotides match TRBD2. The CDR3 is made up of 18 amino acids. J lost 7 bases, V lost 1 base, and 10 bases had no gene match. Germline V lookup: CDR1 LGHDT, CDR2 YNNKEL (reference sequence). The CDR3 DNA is TGTGCCAGCAGCCAAGGAACTAGCGGGGGGGCCAACCTGAATGAGCAGTTCTTC. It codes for CASSQGTSGGANLNEQFF.

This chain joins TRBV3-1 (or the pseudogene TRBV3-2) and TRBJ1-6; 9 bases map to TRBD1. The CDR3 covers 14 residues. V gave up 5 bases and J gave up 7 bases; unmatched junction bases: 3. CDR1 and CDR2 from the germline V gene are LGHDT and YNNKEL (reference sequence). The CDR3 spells CASSAGQGNSPLHF. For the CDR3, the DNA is TGTGCCAGCAGCGCCGGACAGGGGAATTCACCCCTCCACTTT.

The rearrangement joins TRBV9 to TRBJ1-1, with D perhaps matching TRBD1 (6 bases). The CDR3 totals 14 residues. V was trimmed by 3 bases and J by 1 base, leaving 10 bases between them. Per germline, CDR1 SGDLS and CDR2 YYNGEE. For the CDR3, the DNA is TGTGCCAGCAGCGCGGGCAGGGGGAACACTGAAGCTTTCTTT. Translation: CASSAGRGNTEAFF.

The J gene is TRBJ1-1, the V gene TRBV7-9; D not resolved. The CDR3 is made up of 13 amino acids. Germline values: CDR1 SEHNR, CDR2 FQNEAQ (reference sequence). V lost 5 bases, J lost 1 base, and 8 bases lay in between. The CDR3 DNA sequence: TGTGCCAGCAGCGCTACAGAGAACACTGAAGCTTTCTTT. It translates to CASSATENTEAFF. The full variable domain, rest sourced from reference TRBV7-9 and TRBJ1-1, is DTGVSQNPRHKITKRGQNVTFRCDPISEHNRLYWYRQTLGQGPEFLTYFQNEAQLEKSRLLSDRFSAERPKGSFSTLEIQRTEQGDSAMYLCASSATENTEAFFGQGTRLTVV.

CDR3 sequence: CASTKDWRPYNEQFF. The CDR3 DNA follows: TGTGCCAGCACGAAAGACTGGCGGCCGTACAATGAGCAGTTCTTC. The chain uses TRBV13 and TRBJ2-1; D uncertain. Trimming shortened V by 7 bases and J by 4 bases, and 17 bases separated the two germline ends. This CDR3 contains 15 residues. From germline, CDR1 is PRHDT and CDR2 FYEKMQ (reference sequence).

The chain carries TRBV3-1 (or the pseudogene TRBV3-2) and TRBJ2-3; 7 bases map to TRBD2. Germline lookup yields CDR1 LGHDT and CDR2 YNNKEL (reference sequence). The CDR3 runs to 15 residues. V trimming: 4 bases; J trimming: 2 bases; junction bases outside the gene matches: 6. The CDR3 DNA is TGTGCCAGCAGCCCCAGCGGGGACTACACAGATACGCAGTATTTT. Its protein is CASSPSGDYTDTQYF.